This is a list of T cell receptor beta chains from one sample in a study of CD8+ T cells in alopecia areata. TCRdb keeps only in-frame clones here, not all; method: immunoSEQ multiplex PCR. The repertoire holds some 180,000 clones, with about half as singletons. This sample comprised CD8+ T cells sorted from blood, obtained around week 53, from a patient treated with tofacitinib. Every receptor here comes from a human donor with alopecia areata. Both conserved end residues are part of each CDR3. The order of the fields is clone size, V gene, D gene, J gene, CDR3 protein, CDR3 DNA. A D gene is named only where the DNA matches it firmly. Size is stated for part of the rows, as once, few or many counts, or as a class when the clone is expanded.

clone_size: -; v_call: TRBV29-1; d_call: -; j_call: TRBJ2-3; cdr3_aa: CSVEGGETEDTQYF; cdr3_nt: TGCAGCGTTGAGGGTGGGGAAACGGAAGATACGCAGTATTTT
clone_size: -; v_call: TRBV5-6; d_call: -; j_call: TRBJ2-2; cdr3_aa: CASSLAGELFF; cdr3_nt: TGTGCCAGCAGCTTAGCCGGGGAGCTGTTTTTT
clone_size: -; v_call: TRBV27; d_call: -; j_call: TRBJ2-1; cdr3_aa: CASSTGYIEQFF; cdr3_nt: TGTGCCAGCAGTACCGGCTATATAGAGCAGTTCTTC
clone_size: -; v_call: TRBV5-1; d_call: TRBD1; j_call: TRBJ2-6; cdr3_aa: CASSWTGVGANVLTF; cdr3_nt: TGCGCCAGCAGCTGGACAGGGGTTGGGGCCAACGTCCTGACTTTC
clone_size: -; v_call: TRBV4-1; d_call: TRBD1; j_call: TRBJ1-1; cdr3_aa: CASSFHRGEGTEAFF; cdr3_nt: TGCGCCAGCAGCTTTCACAGGGGAGAGGGCACTGAAGCTTTCTTT
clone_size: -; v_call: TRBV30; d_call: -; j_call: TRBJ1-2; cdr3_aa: CACRDGVNYGYTF; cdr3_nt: TGTGCCTGCCGGGACGGGGTGAACTATGGCTACACCTTC
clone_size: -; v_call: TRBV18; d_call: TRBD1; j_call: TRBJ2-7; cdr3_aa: CASSSDRDRVYEQYF; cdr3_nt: TGTGCCAGCTCATCGGACCGGGACAGGGTTTACGAGCAGTACTTC
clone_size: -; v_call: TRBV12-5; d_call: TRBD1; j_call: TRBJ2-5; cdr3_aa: CASGRGQGHQETQYF; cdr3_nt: TGTGCTAGTGGCCGAGGACAGGGCCACCAAGAGACCCAGTACTTC
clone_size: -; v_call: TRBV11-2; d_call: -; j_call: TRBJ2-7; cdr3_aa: CASRPVALPYEQYF; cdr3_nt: TGTGCCAGCAGGCCGGTGGCCCTTCCCTACGAGCAGTACTTC
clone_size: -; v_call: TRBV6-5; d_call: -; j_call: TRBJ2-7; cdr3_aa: CASSYSRGPSYEQYF; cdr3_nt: TGTGCCAGCAGTTACTCCAGGGGACCCTCCTACGAGCAGTACTTC
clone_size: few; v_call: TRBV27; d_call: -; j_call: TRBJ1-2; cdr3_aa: CASSVRPLGYGYTF; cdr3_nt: TGTGCCAGCAGTGTCCGGCCGCTGGGCTATGGCTACACCTTC
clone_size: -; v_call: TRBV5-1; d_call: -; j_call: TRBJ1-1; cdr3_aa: CASSLKQGLNTEAFF; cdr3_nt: TGCGCCAGCAGCTTGAAACAGGGCCTGAACACTGAAGCTTTCTTT
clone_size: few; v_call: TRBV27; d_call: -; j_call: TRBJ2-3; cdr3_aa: CASSPNPDTQYF; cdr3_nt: TGTGCCAGCAGCCCCAACCCGGATACGCAGTATTTT
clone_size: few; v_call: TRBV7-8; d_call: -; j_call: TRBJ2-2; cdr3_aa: CASSLLPGMNTGELFF; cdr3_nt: TGTGCCAGCAGCTTGCTGCCAGGGATGAACACCGGGGAGCTGTTTTTT
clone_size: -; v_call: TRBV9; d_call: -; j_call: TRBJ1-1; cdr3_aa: CASSPGNTEAFF; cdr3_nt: TGTGCCAGCAGTCCAGGGAACACTGAAGCTTTCTTT
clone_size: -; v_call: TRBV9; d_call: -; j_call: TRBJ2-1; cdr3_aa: CASSVNDDEQFF; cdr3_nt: TGTGCCAGCAGCGTAAACGATGATGAGCAGTTCTTC
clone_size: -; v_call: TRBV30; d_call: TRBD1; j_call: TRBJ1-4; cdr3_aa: CAWGGQGDNEKLFF; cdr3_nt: TGTGCCTGGGGGGGACAGGGAGATAATGAAAAACTGTTTTTT
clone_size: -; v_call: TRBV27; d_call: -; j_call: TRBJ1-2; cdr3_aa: CASSLSGGYGYTF; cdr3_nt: TGTGCCAGCAGTTTATCGGGGGGTTATGGCTACACCTTC
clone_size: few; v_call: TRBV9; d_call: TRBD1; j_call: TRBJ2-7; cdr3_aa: CASSAHPGQENYEQYF; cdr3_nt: TGTGCCAGCAGCGCTCACCCGGGACAGGAAAATTACGAGCAGTACTTC
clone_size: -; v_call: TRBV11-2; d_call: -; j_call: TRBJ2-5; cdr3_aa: CASSLWLVETQYF; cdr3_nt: TGTGCCAGCAGCTTATGGCTAGTTGAGACCCAGTACTTC
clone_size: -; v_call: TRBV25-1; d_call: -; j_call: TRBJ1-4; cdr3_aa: CASSEYFGEKLFF; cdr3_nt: TGTGCCAGCAGTGAATACTTTGGGGAAAAACTGTTTTTT
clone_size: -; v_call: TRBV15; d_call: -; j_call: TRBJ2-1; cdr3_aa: CATSVGLAREQFF; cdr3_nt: TGTGCCACCAGCGTGGGCCTGGCTAGGGAGCAGTTCTTC
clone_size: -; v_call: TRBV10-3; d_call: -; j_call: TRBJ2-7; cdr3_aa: CAIRPDGRGYEQYF; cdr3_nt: TGTGCCATCAGACCCGATGGCAGGGGTTACGAGCAGTACTTC
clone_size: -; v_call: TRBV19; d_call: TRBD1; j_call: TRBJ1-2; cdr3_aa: CASSLGQGVSYTF; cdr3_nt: TGTGCCAGTAGCCTCGGACAGGGAGTCAGCTACACCTTC
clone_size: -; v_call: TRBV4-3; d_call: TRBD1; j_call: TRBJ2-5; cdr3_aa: CASSQDREETQYF; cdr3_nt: TGCGCCAGCAGCCAGGACAGGGAGGAGACCCAGTACTTC
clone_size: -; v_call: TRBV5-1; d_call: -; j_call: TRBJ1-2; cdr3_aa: CASSWTFAGFNGYTF; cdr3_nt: TGCGCCAGCAGCTGGACGTTCGCGGGGTTCAACGGCTACACCTTC
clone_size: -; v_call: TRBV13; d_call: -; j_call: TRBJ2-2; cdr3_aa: CASSLTGYSGELFF; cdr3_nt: TGTGCCAGCAGCTTAACTGGTTACAGCGGGGAGCTGTTTTTT
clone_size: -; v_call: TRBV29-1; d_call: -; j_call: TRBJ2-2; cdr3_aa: CSVIDKANTGELFF; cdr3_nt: TGCAGCGTTATAGACAAGGCGAACACCGGGGAGCTGTTTTTT
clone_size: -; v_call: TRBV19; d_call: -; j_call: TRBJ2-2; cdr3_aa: CASSIYTGTNTGELFF; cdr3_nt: TGTGCCAGTAGTATTTACACCGGAACGAACACCGGGGAGCTGTTTTTT
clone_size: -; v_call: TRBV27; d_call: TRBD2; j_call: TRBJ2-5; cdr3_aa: CASSLLASGGPETQYF; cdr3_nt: TGTGCCAGCAGTTTATTGGCTAGCGGGGGGCCAGAGACCCAGTACTTC
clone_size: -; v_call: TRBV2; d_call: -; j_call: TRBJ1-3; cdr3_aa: CASSDRVRGNTIYF; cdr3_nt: TGTGCCAGCAGTGACAGAGTCAGGGGAAACACCATATATTTT
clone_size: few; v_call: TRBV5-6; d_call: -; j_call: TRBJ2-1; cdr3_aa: CASIPGRDTLLDEQFF; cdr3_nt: TGTGCCAGCATCCCAGGTCGGGACACCCTTCTCGATGAGCAGTTCTTC
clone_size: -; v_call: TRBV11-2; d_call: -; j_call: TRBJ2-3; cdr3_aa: CASSPHRASDTQYF; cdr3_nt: TGTGCCAGCAGCCCCCACCGGGCTAGCGATACGCAGTATTTT
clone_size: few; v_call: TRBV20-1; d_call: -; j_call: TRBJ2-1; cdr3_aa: CSASPGLMQFF; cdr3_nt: TGCAGTGCTAGCCCCGGGTTAATGCAGTTCTTC
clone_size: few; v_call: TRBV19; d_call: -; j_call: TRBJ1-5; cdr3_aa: CASSKGWLRAASNQPQHF; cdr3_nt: TGTGCCAGTAGTAAAGGGTGGCTCAGGGCTGCAAGCAATCAGCCCCAGCATTTT
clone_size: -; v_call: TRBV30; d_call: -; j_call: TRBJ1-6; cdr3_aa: CAWSAGHAVSYNSPLHF; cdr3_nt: TGTGCCTGGAGTGCCGGGCACGCCGTCTCCTATAATTCACCCCTCCACTTT
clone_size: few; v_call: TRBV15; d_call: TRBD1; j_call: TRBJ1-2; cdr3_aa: CATEDRVRGYGYTF; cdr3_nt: TGTGCCACCGAGGACAGGGTGCGAGGCTATGGCTACACCTTC
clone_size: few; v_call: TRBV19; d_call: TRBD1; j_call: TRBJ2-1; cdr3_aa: CASSIAGQGIAYNEQFF; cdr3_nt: TGTGCCAGTAGTATAGCGGGACAGGGAATCGCCTACAATGAGCAGTTCTTC
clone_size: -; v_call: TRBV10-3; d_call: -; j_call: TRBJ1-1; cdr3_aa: CAITGERGTEAFF; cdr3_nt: TGTGCCATCACTGGGGAAAGGGGCACTGAAGCTTTCTTT
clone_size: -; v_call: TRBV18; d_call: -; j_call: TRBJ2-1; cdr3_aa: CASSLNYNEQFF; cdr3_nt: TGTGCCAGCTCACTCAATTACAATGAGCAGTTCTTC
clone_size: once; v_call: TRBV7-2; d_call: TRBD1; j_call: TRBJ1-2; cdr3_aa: CALEAGGFGYTF; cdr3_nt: TGTGCTTTGGAAGCAGGGGGCTTTGGCTACACCTTC
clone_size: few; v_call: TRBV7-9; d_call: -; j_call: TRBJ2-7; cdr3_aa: CASSSPLRGGDYEQYF; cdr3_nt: TGTGCCAGCAGCTCCCCTCTGAGGGGAGGTGACTACGAGCAGTACTTC
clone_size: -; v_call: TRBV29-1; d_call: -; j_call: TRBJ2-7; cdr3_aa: CSVHGDYEQYF; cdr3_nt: TGCAGCGTTCACGGGGACTACGAGCAGTACTTC
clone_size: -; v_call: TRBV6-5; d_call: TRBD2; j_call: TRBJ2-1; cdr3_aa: CASRGLAGSHNEQFF; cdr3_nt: TGTGCCAGCAGGGGACTAGCGGGGTCGCACAATGAGCAGTTCTTC
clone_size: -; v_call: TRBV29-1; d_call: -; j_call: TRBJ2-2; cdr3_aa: CSVGVGRVGTGELFF; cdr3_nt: TGCAGCGTTGGAGTAGGCAGGGTGGGAACCGGGGAGCTGTTTTTT
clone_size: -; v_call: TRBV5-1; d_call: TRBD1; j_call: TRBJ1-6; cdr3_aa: CASSWDRAYNSPLHF; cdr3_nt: TGCGCCAGCAGCTGGGACAGGGCGTATAATTCACCCCTCCACTTT
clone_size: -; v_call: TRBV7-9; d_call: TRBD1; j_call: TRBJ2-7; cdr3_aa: CASSLDSGTAYEQYF; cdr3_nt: TGTGCCAGCAGCTTAGACTCCGGGACAGCCTACGAGCAGTACTTC
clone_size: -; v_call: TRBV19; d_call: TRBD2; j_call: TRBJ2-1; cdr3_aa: CASSPSSGIYNEQFF; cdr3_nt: TGTGCCAGTAGTCCCTCTAGCGGGATCTACAATGAGCAGTTCTTC